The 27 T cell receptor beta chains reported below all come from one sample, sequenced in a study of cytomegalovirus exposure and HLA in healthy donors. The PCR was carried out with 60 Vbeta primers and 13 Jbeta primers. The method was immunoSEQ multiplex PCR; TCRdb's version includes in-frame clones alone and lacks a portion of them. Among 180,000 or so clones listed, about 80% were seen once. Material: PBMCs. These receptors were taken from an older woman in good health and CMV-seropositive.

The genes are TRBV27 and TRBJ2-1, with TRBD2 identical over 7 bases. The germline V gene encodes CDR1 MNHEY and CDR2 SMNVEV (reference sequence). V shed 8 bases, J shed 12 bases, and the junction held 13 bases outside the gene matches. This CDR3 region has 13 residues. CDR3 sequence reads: CASARWNGGGQFF. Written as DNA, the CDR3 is TGTGCCAGCGCCCGCTGGAATGGGGGGGGGCAGTTCTTC.

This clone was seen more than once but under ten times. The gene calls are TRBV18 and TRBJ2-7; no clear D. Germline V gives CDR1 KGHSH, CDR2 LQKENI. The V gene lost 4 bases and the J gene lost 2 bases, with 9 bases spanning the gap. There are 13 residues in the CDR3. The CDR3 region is CASSRAETYEQYF. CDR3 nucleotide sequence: TGTGCCAGCTCACGGGCAGAAACCTACGAGCAGTACTTC.

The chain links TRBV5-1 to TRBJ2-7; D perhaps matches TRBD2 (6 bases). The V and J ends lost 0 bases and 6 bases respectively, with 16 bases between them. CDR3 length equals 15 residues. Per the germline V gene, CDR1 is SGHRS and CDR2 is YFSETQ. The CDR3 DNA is TGCGCCAGCAGCTTGGGTTGGAGGGAAGTCAGCGAGCAGTACTTC. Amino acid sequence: CASSLGWREVSEQYF.

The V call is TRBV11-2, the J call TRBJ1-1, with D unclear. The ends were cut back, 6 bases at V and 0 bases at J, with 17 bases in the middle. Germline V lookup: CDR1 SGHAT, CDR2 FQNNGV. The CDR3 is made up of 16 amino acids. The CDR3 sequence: CASSHLRGRMNTEAFF. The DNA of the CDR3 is TGTGCCAGCAGTCACCTCCGGGGAAGGATGAACACTGAAGCTTTCTTT.

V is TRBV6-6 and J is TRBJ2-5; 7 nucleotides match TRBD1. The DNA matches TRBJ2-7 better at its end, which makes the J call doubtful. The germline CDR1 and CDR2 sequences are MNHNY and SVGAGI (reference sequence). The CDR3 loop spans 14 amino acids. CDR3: CASNLRGQTYEQYF. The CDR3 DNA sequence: TGTGCCAGCAACCTACGGGGACAGACCTACGAGCAGTACTTC.

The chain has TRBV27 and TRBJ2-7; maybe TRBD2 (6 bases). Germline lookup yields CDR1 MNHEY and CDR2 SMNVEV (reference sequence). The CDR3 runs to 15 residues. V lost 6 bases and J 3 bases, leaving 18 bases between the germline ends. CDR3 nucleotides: TGTGCCAGCAGGGCGGTGACAGCGGGTTTCTACGAGCAGTACTTC. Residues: CASRAVTAGFYEQYF.

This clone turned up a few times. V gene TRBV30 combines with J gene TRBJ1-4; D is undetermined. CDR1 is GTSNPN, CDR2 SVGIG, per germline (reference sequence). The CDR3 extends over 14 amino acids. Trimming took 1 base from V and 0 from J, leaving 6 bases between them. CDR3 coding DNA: TGTGCCTGGAGTGCGGGGACAACTAATGAAAAACTGTTTTTT. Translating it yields CAWSAGTTNEKLFF.

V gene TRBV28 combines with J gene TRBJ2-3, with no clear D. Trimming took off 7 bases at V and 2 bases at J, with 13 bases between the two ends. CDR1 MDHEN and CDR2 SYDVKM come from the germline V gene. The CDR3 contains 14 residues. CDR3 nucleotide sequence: TGTGCCAGCACCCTCTTCAGGTACACAGATACGCAGTATTTT. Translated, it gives CASTLFRYTDTQYF. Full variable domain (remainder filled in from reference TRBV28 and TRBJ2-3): DVKVTQSSRYLVKRTGEKVFLECVQDMDHENMFWYRQDPGLGLRLIYFSYDVKMKEKGDIPEGYSVSREKKERFSLILESASTNQTSMYLCASTLFRYTDTQYFGPGTRLTVL.

CDR3 sequence (DNA): TGTGCCATCAGTGAGTCGGGAAGGGGGGGATCTCCCGGGGAGCTGTTTTTT. The encoded protein is CAISESGRGGSPGELFF. V and J are TRBV10-3 and TRBJ2-2; a weak D match, TRBD2 (7 bases). The germline V gene has CDR1 ENHRY and CDR2 SYGVKD. Trimming pared 0 bases from V and 6 bases from J, leaving 17 bases between. This CDR3 contains 17 residues.

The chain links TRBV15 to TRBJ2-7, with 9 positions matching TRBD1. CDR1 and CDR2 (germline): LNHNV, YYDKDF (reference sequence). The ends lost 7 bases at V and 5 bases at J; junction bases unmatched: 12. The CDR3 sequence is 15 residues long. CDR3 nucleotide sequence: TGTGCCACCAACCTAAACAGGGGGCCCCTTCACGAGCAGTACTTC. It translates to CATNLNRGPLHEQYF.

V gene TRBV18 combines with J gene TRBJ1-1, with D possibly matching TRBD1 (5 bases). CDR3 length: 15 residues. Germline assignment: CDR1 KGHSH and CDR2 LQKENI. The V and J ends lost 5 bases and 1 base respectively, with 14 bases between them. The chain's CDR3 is CASSITGGKNTEAFF. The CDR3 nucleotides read TGTGCCAGCTCAATCACCGGGGGGAAGAACACTGAAGCTTTCTTT.

This CDR3 is CAILRASGNTIYF. DNA of the CDR3: TGTGCCATCCTCAGGGCCTCTGGAAACACCATATATTTT. V usage is TRBV10-3 and J usage is TRBJ1-3, with D tentatively TRBD1 (5 bases). CDR1 and CDR2 (germline): ENHRY, SYGVKD. Deletions cut 8 bases from V and 0 bases from J, with 8 bases between. This CDR3 comprises 13 residues.

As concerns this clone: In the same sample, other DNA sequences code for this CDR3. This CDR3 is CASSLVGTANTEAFF. For the CDR3, the DNA is TGCGCCAGCAGCTTGGTAGGGACAGCCAACACTGAAGCTTTCTTT. The rearrangement joins TRBV5-1 to TRBJ1-1; 7 nucleotides line up with TRBD1. The ends lost 0 bases at V and 2 bases at J; junction bases unmatched: 4. This CDR3 region has 15 residues. Germline CDR1 SGHRS, CDR2 YFSETQ.

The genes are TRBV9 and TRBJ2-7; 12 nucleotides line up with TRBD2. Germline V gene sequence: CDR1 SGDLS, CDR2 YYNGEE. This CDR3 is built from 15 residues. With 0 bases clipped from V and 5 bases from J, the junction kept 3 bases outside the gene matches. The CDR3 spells CASSVGLAGVNEQYF. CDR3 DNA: TGTGCCAGCAGCGTAGGACTAGCGGGAGTTAACGAGCAGTACTTC.

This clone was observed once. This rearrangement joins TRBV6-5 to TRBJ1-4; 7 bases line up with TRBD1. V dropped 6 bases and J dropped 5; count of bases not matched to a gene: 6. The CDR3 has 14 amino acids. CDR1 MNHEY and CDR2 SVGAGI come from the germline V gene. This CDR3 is CASRRDSVNEKLFF. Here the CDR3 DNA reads TGTGCCAGCAGAAGGGACAGTGTAAATGAAAAACTGTTTTTT.

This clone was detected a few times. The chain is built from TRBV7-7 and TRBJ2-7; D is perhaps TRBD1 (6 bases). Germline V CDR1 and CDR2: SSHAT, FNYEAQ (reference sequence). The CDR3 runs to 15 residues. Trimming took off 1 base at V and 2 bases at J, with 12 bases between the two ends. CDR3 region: CASSLEAGAAYEQYF. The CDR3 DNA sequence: TGTGCCAGCAGCTTAGAGGCAGGGGCGGCCTACGAGCAGTACTTC. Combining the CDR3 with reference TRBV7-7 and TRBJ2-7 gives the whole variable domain GAGVSQSPRYKVTKRGQDVTLRCDPISSHATLYWYQQALGQGPEFLTYFNYEAQPDKSGLPSDRFSAERPEGSISTLTIQRTEQRDSAMYRCASSLEAGAAYEQYFGPGTRLTVT.

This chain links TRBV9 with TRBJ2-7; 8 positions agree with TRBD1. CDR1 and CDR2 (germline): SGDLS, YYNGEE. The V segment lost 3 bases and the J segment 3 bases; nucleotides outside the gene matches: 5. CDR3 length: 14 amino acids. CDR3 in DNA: TGTGCCAGCAGCGGAACCGGGACAGGCTACGAGCAGTACTTC. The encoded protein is CASSGTGTGYEQYF.

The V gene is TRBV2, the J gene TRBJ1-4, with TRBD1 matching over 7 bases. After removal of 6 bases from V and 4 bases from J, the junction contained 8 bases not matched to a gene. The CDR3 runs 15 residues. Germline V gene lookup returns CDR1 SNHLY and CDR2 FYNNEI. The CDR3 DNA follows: TGTGCCAGCAGGCGACAGGGAACAGTTAATGAAAAACTGTTTTTT. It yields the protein CASRRQGTVNEKLFF.

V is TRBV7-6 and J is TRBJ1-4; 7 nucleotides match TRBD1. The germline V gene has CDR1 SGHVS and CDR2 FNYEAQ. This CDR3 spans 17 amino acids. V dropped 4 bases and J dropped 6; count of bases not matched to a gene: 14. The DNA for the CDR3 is TGTGCCAGCAGCTCCCCCTGGGGGAAGGGGGCGCATGAAAAACTGTTTTTT. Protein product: CASSSPWGKGAHEKLFF.

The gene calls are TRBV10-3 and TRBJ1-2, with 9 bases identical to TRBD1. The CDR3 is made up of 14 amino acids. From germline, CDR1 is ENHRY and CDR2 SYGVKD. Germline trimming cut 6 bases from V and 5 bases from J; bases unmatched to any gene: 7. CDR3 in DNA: TGTGCCATCAGGAGGGACAGGGAGCTATATGGCTACACCTTC. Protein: CAIRRDRELYGYTF.

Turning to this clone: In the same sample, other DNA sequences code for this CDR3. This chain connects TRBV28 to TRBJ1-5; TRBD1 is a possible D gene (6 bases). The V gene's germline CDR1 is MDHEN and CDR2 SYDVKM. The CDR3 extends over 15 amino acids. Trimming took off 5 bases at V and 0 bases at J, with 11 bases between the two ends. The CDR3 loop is CASSTGGHSNQPQHF. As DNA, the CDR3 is TGTGCCAGCAGTACGGGGGGACATAGCAATCAGCCCCAGCATTTT. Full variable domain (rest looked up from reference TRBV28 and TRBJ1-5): DVKVTQSSRYLVKRTGEKVFLECVQDMDHENMFWYRQDPGLGLRLIYFSYDVKMKEKGDIPEGYSVSREKKERFSLILESASTNQTSMYLCASSTGGHSNQPQHFGDGTRLSIL.

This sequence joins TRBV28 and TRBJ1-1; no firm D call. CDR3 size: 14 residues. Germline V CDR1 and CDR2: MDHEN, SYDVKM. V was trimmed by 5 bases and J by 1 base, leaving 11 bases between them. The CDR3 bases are TGTGCCAGCAGTGCCGGGTCGCAGAACACTGAAGCTTTCTTT. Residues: CASSAGSQNTEAFF.

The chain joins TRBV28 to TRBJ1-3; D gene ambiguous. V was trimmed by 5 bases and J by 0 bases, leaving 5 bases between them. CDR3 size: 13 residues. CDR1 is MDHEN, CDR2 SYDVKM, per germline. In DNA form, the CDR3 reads TGTGCCAGCAGTACTTTCTCTGGAAACACCATATATTTT. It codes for CASSTFSGNTIYF.

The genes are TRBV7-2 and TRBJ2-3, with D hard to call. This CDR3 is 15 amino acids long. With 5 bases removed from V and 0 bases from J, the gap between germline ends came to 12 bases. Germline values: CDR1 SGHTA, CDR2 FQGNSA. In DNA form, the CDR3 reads TGTGCCAGCAGCCCCCACCCGGGTAGCACAGATACGCAGTATTTT. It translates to CASSPHPGSTDTQYF.

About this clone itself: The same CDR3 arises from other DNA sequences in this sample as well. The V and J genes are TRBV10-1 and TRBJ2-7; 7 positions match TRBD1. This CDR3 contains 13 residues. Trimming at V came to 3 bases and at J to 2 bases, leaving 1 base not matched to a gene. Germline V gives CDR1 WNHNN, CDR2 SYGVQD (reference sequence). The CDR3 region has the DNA TGCGCCAGCAGTGATACAGGGGCCTACGAGCAGTACTTC. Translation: CASSDTGAYEQYF.

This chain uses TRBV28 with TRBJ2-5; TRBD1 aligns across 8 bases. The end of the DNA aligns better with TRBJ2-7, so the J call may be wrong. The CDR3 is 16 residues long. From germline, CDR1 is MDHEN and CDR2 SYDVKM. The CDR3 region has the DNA TGTGCCAGCAGTTTTCTCCGGGACAGGCGATCCTACGAGCAGTACTTC. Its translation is CASSFLRDRRSYEQYF.

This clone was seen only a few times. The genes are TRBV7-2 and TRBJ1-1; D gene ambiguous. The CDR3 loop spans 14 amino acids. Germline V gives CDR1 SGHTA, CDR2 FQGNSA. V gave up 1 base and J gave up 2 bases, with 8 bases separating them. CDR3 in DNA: TGTGCCAGCAGCTTAGGGCGGGCCAACACTGAAGCTTTCTTT. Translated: CASSLGRANTEAFF.